This TCR beta chain emerged from a study of blood T cell repertoires in COVID-19. Study in general: Donors in Cohort 3 who had recovered were those with two negative PCRs, healthcare professional clearance, or resolution of their symptoms.

Per germline, CDR1 MNHEY and CDR2 SVGAGI. The CDR3 length is 13 residues. V was cut by 6 bases and J by 0 bases, with 6 bases left in between. Sequenced by immunoSEQ multiplex PCR; TCRdb stores in-frame clones only, minus some. This sample has under 150,000 clones, with about 87% found just once. The J gene is TRBJ1-3, the V gene TRBV6-5, with D unresolved. The sequence was obtained from a man in his forties or fifties in a cohort exposed to, infected with or recovered from COVID-19 (not recorded which). The specimen sequenced was PBMCs or T cells enriched from blood (not recorded which). The CDR3 loop reads CASRTISGNTIYF. DNA for the CDR3: TGTGCCAGCAGAACAATCTCTGGAAACACCATATATTTT.